Listed below are T cell receptor beta chains from one sample, sequenced in a study of T cells in Graves' hyperthyroidism and ophthalmopathy. Using its own MiXCR run on the multiplex PCR reads, TCRdb lists one record per CDR3 protein. This repertoire shows about 210,000 distinct CDR3 sequences, more than 15% found once; its top ten account for under 65%. The sequencing input was blood. The receptors derive from a man aged 45-60 years with Graves' hyperthyroidism. Both conserved end residues are part of each CDR3. D genes are given only for firm matches. A clone size is listed for some rows: how often the clone was seen (once, few, many), or a class if it is expanded.

TRBV20-1	TRBJ2-6	once	.	CSAPDPRNNVLTF	TGCAGTGCACCGGACCCTAGGAACAACGTCCTGACTTTC
TRBV6-1	TRBJ1-2	few	.	CAWGTESCGYTF	TGTGCGTGGGGGACGGAGAGCTGTGGCTACACCTTC
TRBV11-3	TRBJ2-3	many	TRBD2	CASSFITSGGTDTQYF	TGTGCCAGCAGCTTTATCACTAGCGGGGGCACAGATACGCAGTATTTT
TRBV7-9	TRBJ2-7	many	TRBD1	CASSTGQYEQYF	TGTGCCAGCAGCACGGGACAGTACGAGCAGTACTTC
TRBV6-1	TRBJ1-5	many	TRBD1	CASSPGGGWGNQPQHF	TGTGCCAGCAGTCCCGGAGGGGGCTGGGGCAATCAGCCCCAGCATTTT
TRBV7-8	TRBJ1-1	.	.	CASSLNRGGGSTEAFF	TGTGCCAGCAGCTTAAATCGCGGTGGCGGGAGCACTGAAGCTTTCTTT
TRBV14	TRBJ2-3	.	.	CASSDVYKQYF	TGTGCCAGCAGTGACGTCTACAAGCAGTATTTT
TRBV11-3	TRBJ1-2	many	.	CASSQWDVANYGYTF	TGTGCCAGCAGCCAGTGGGACGTCGCTAACTATGGCTACACCTTC
TRBV2	TRBJ2-3	many	TRBD2	CASSAGLAGARSTDTQYF	TGTGCCAGCAGTGCAGGGCTAGCGGGAGCGAGAAGCACAGATACGCAGTATTTT
TRBV29-1	TRBJ2-2	many	.	CSVAPTSTGELFF	TGCAGCGTTGCACCAACTTCCACCGGGGAGCTGTTTTTT
TRBV2	TRBJ2-1	many	.	CASSERAGFYNEQFF	TGTGCCAGCAGTGAAAGGGCGGGTTTTTACAATGAGCAGTTCTTC
TRBV12-3/TRBV12-4	TRBJ1-1	many	.	CASCQGYFTEAFF	TGTGCCAGCTGTCAGGGTTATTTCACTGAAGCTTTCTTT
TRBV5-1	TRBJ2-7	many	.	CASSPGNGGHEQYF	TGCGCCAGCAGCCCGGGCAACGGGGGACACGAGCAGTACTTC
TRBV2	TRBJ1-1	many	.	CASSWDTEAFF	TGTGCCAGCAGCTGGGACACTGAAGCTTTCTTT
TRBV6-1	TRBJ1-5	few	.	CASIGSLNQPQHF	TGTGCCAGCATTGGCAGCCTTAATCAGCCCCAGCATTTT
TRBV4-1	TRBJ2-5	few	TRBD2	CASRLAGGRETQYF	TGCGCCAGCAGGCTAGCGGGAGGGCGAGAGACCCAGTACTTC
TRBV5-1	TRBJ2-2	few	TRBD1	CASSSGGAGGELFF	TGCGCCAGCAGCTCAGGGGGCGCGGGCGGGGAGCTGTTTTTT
TRBV28	TRBJ1-3	few	TRBD1	CASSSPGQGNTIYF	TGTGCCAGCAGTTCGCCGGGACAGGGAAACACCATATATTTT
TRBV7-2	TRBJ2-7	many	.	CASSSGRLNEQYF	TGTGCCAGCAGCTCGGGACGGTTGAACGAGCAGTACTTC
TRBV25-1	TRBJ2-7	few	.	CASSRLAEGGEQYF	TGTGCCAGCAGTCGCCTAGCGGAAGGGGGGGAGCAGTACTTC
TRBV6-5	TRBJ2-7	many	.	CASSYSWGYEQYF	TGTGCCAGCAGTTACTCTTGGGGTTACGAGCAGTACTTC
TRBV28	TRBJ2-1	many	TRBD2	CASSLAGGGRDEQFF	TGTGCCAGCAGCTTAGCGGGAGGGGGGCGTGATGAGCAGTTCTTC
TRBV7-2	TRBJ2-5	many	.	CASSLNSRNQETQYF	TGTGCCAGCAGCTTAAACTCTAGAAACCAAGAGACCCAGTACTTC
TRBV10-3	TRBJ2-3	.	.	CAIRSGTIGTDTQYF	TGTGCCATCAGGAGTGGGACCATCGGCACAGATACGCAGTATTTT
TRBV24-1	TRBJ1-2	.	TRBD1	CATSDPLDRGDGYTF	TGTGCCACCAGTGATCCATTAGACAGGGGCGATGGCTACACCTTC
TRBV28	TRBJ2-3	.	TRBD1	CASSLANRGLLDTQYF	TGTGCCAGCAGCTTAGCGAACAGGGGGTTGTTAGATACGCAGTATTTT
TRBV6-2/TRBV6-3	TRBJ2-6	many	.	CASRGTGANVLTF	TGTGCCAGCAGAGGGACAGGGGCCAACGTCCTGACTTTC
TRBV20-1	TRBJ2-7	.	TRBD1	CSADRQGAGEQYF	TGCAGTGCTGACAGACAGGGGGCAGGAGAGCAGTACTTC
TRBV10-3	TRBJ1-5	many	.	CAISESGNGNQPQHF	TGTGCCATCAGTGAGTCGGGTAACGGCAATCAGCCCCAGCATTTT
TRBV28	TRBJ2-7	many	TRBD1	CASTGTGVHEQYF	TGTGCCAGCACCGGGACAGGGGTGCACGAGCAGTACTTC
TRBV27	TRBJ1-6	many	TRBD1	CASSLRPPGQTNSPLHF	TGTGCCAGCAGTTTACGGCCTCCGGGACAGACCAATTCACCCCTCCACTTT
TRBV5-5	TRBJ2-4	few	.	CASSLAGVPNIQYF	TGTGCCAGCAGCTTGGCAGGAGTCCCAAACATTCAGTACTTC
TRBV20-1	TRBJ2-7	once	.	CSAPEFYEQYF	TGCAGTGCCCCTGAATTCTACGAGCAGTACTTC
TRBV6-1	TRBJ2-3	.	.	CASSAGTPLRTDTQYF	TGTGCCAGCAGTGCCGGGACTCCTCTCCGCACAGATACGCAGTATTTT
TRBV5-4	TRBJ2-3	.	TRBD2	CASSMGLAGGTDTQYF	TGTGCCAGCAGCATGGGACTAGCGGGAGGCACAGATACGCAGTATTTT
TRBV28	TRBJ1-1	.	TRBD1	CASFSQGIGGEAFF	TGTGCCAGTTTCTCACAGGGGATTGGTGGTGAAGCTTTCTTT
TRBV5-5	TRBJ1-3	few	.	CASWRGSSGNTIYF	TGTGCCAGCTGGAGGGGGAGCTCTGGAAACACCATATATTTT
TRBV10-3	TRBJ1-5	few	TRBD1	CAISGGTGDNQPQHF	TGTGCCATCAGTGGAGGGACAGGGGACAATCAGCCCCAGCATTTT
TRBV6-2/TRBV6-3	TRBJ2-7	many	.	CASSYQSRSYEQYF	TGTGCCAGCAGTTACCAATCCAGGTCCTACGAGCAGTACTTC
TRBV9	TRBJ2-1	few	.	CASSLVGAGNEQFF	TGTGCCAGCAGCCTAGTGGGGGCAGGAAATGAGCAGTTCTTC
TRBV29-1	TRBJ2-2	many	.	CSVEWGNTGELFF	TGCAGCGTTGAATGGGGGAACACCGGGGAGCTGTTTTTT
TRBV20-1	TRBJ2-5	once	TRBD2	CSAGGRAGETQYF	TGCAGTGCGGGGGGGAGGGCGGGAGAGACCCAGTACTTC
TRBV20-1	TRBJ2-1	few	TRBD2	CSARDRGGSSYNEQFF	TGCAGTGCTAGAGATCGTGGCGGGAGCTCCTACAATGAGCAGTTCTTC
TRBV11-2	TRBJ2-7	many	TRBD2	CASSIAGLAGDYEQYF	TGTGCCAGCAGCATAGCGGGACTAGCGGGAGACTACGAGCAGTACTTC
TRBV7-9	TRBJ2-3	many	.	CASSQDGADTQYF	TGTGCCAGCAGCCAGGACGGGGCAGATACGCAGTATTTT
TRBV7-2	TRBJ2-1	many	TRBD2	CASSIWTSGTNNEQFF	TGTGCCAGCAGCATCTGGACTAGCGGGACTAACAATGAGCAGTTCTTC
TRBV28	TRBJ2-7	many	TRBD2	CASSAGLGTSGSIYEQYF	TGTGCCAGCAGCGCCGGCTTAGGGACTAGCGGGAGTATTTACGAGCAGTACTTC
TRBV12-3/TRBV12-4	TRBJ1-1	many	.	CASSLVLGTEAFF	TGTGCCAGCAGTTTAGTGCTTGGCACTGAAGCTTTCTTT
TRBV4-1	TRBJ1-3	many	TRBD1	CASSPRTGQGNTIYF	TGCGCCAGCAGCCCCCGGACAGGCCAGGGAAACACCATATATTTT
TRBV4-2	TRBJ1-2	.	.	CASSNGNYGYTF	TGTGCCAGCAGTAACGGGAACTATGGCTACACCTTC
TRBV2	TRBJ2-2	many	TRBD2	CASREGLAGTGELFF	TGTGCCAGCAGAGAGGGACTAGCTGGGACCGGGGAGCTGTTTTTT
TRBV12-3/TRBV12-4	TRBJ1-4	many	.	CASSLVTGGEEKLFF	TGTGCCAGCAGTTTAGTTACGGGGGGCGAGGAAAAACTGTTTTTT
TRBV5-4	TRBJ2-1	.	.	CASSTFVGGRNEQFF	TGTGCCAGCAGCACCTTTGTTGGGGGGCGCAATGAGCAGTTCTTC
TRBV28	TRBJ2-5	many	TRBD2	CASSFGLAGVKTQYF	TGTGCCAGCAGTTTCGGACTAGCGGGAGTAAAGACCCAGTACTTC
TRBV20-1	TRBJ1-5	.	TRBD1	CSARIGTGVGQPQHF	TGCAGTGCTAGAATTGGGACAGGGGTTGGCCAGCCCCAGCATTTT
TRBV20-1	TRBJ2-3	.	TRBD2	CSARDLTSGNTGTQYF	TGCAGTGCTAGAGATCTTACTAGCGGGAATACAGGTACGCAGTATTTT
TRBV4-3	TRBJ2-7	.	TRBD1	CASSQDWTGGSYEQYF	TGCGCCAGCAGCCAAGATTGGACAGGGGGTTCCTACGAGCAGTACTTC
TRBV11-2	TRBJ2-1	many	.	CASSLFQLYNEQFF	TGTGCCAGCAGCTTATTTCAGCTTTACAATGAGCAGTTCTTC
TRBV7-9	TRBJ2-1	.	.	CASSPPSVYNEQFF	TGTGCCAGCAGCCCCCCTAGCGTTTACAATGAGCAGTTCTTC
TRBV11-2	TRBJ2-1	many	TRBD1	CASSSGTGPYNEQFF	TGTGCCAGCAGCTCAGGGACAGGGCCCTACAATGAGCAGTTCTTC